The rows below give T cell receptor beta chains drawn from one sample of a study of blood T cell repertoires in COVID-19. TCRdb keeps only in-frame clones here, not all; method: immunoSEQ multiplex PCR. The sample has 130,000 to 150,000 clones; roughly 77% are singletons. Sequencing was carried out using peripheral blood. The receptors shown here come from a woman in her 70s with COVID-19, enrolled during active disease. The CDR3 runs from the conserved cysteine through the conserved F or W. Each record gives: clone size, J gene, D gene, V gene, CDR3 DNA, CDR3 protein. A D gene is named only where the DNA matches it firmly. Rows may omit the clone size; those that give it use once, few, many or a size class.

>.|TRBJ1-2|TRBD1|TRBV7-2
TGTGCCAGCAGCCCAGGGGGACAGCACTATGGCTACACCTTC
CASSPGGQHYGYTF
>.|TRBJ1-2|.|TRBV7-6
TGTGCCAGCAGCGATCCGTCCGCGGGGACTGAAGGCTACACCTTC
CASSDPSAGTEGYTF
>.|TRBJ1-2|.|TRBV6-6
TGTGCAACTCTGAGCAGGGTATATGGCTACACCTTC
CATLSRVYGYTF
>once|TRBJ1-6|.|TRBV15
TGTGCCACCAGCAGACAGGGAGGTGACTCACCCCTCCACTTT
CATSRQGGDSPLHF
>.|TRBJ2-5|TRBD1|TRBV10-3
TGTGCCATCAGGGGGCGGGACAGGGAAACTAAAGAGACCCAGTACTTC
CAIRGRDRETKETQYF
>.|TRBJ1-2|.|TRBV29-1
TGCAGCGCCGGTGAATTAGCGGATGGCTACACCTTC
CSAGELADGYTF
>.|TRBJ2-6|.|TRBV27
TGTGCCAGCAGTTTGTCTGCTGGGGCCAACGTCCTGACTTTC
CASSLSAGANVLTF
>.|TRBJ1-3|.|TRBV3-1/TRBV3-2
TGTGCCAGCAGCCCGATTGACAGAAGCTCTGGAAACACCATATATTTT
CASSPIDRSSGNTIYF
>few|TRBJ1-1|.|TRBV2
TGTGCCAGCAGTCTGACCCGGGGAGCTTTCTTT
CASSLTRGAFF
>.|TRBJ2-7|.|TRBV6-1
TGTGCCAGCAGTGAAATATCCGAGCAGTACTTC
CASSEISEQYF
>.|TRBJ1-3|TRBD1|TRBV18
TGTGCCAGCTCACCGACAGGGCTCGCTGGAAACACCATATATTTT
CASSPTGLAGNTIYF
>few|TRBJ2-7|.|TRBV6-5
TGTGCCAGCAGCCTTAGGCGGACAGCCGACTACGAGCAGTACTTC
CASSLRRTADYEQYF
>.|TRBJ1-2|.|TRBV4-1
TGCGCCAGCAGCCAGGAGACGGAACTTAACTATGGCTACACCTTC
CASSQETELNYGYTF
>.|TRBJ2-1|.|TRBV6-4
TGTGCCAGCAGCCTGGAGGAGTTCGGTGAGCAGTTCTTC
CASSLEEFGEQFF
>.|TRBJ1-4|TRBD1|TRBV3-1/TRBV3-2
TGTGCCAGCAGCCCGGGACAGGGGGCGGAAAAACTGTTTTTT
CASSPGQGAEKLFF
>.|TRBJ1-6|TRBD1|TRBV4-1
TGCGCCAGCAGCCCCCCGGGACAGGTTTATTCACCCCTCCACTTT
CASSPPGQVYSPLHF
>.|TRBJ2-3|.|TRBV10-3
TGTGCCATCAGGGGGCGGGGTGATACGCAGTATTTT
CAIRGRGDTQYF
>.|TRBJ1-2|.|TRBV5-1
TGCGCCAGCAGCTTGTCTACGGGTGACTATGGCTACACCTTC
CASSLSTGDYGYTF
>.|TRBJ2-7|.|TRBV30
TGTGCCTGGAGTGTATCGGCCCGAGGGAACGAGCAGTACTTC
CAWSVSARGNEQYF
>.|TRBJ2-5|.|TRBV6-2/TRBV6-3
TGTGCCAGCAGCCCGCACGCGAGTCCTCTTTTTGAGACCCAGTACTTC
CASSPHASPLFETQYF
>.|TRBJ1-2|.|TRBV15
TGTGCCACCAGCAAGGACAGACTATACTACACCTTC
CATSKDRLYYTF
>.|TRBJ1-4|TRBD1|TRBV30
TGTGCCTGGCTACCCGGGACAGGGGGTGAAAAACTGTTTTTT
CAWLPGTGGEKLFF
>.|TRBJ2-3|.|TRBV7-2
TGTGCCAGCAGCTTAAGTCCCGCAGGCACAGATACGCAGTATTTT
CASSLSPAGTDTQYF
>few|TRBJ1-5|TRBD1|TRBV10-3
TGTGCCATCAGTGAAACAGGGGATAGCAATCAGCCCCAGCATTTT
CAISETGDSNQPQHF
>.|TRBJ2-7|TRBD2|TRBV7-7
TGTGCTAGCAGCTTAGAGAGCGGGGGGTCATACGAGCAGTACTTC
CASSLESGGSYEQYF
>.|TRBJ1-5|TRBD1|TRBV19
TGTGCCAGTAGTATCCGCGGGACAGCACTCAATCAGCCCCAGCATTTT
CASSIRGTALNQPQHF
>.|TRBJ1-5|TRBD1|TRBV2
TGTGCCAGCAGGGAACCGACAGGGGATCAGCCCCAGCATTTT
CASREPTGDQPQHF
>.|TRBJ1-4|TRBD1|TRBV7-9
TGTGCCAGCAGCAGGGGACAGAATGAAAAACTGTTTTTT
CASSRGQNEKLFF
>.|TRBJ2-1|TRBD2|TRBV5-1
TGCGCCAGCAGCATTAGCGGGGGGGATTACAATGAGCAGTTCTTC
CASSISGGDYNEQFF
>.|TRBJ1-1|.|TRBV3-1/TRBV3-2
TGTGCCAGCAGCCAGGGCACGCTTGGCCTGATTCAAGCTTTCTTT
CASSQGTLGLIQAFF
>.|TRBJ2-5|TRBD2|TRBV11-1
TGTGCCAGCAGCGACGGGGGACTAGCGGGTTTGGAGACCCAGTACTTC
CASSDGGLAGLETQYF
>.|TRBJ2-1|TRBD2|TRBV12-5
TGTGCTAGTGGCCGGAGCGGGGGGTCGGATGAGCAGTTCTTC
CASGRSGGSDEQFF
>.|TRBJ1-5|TRBD1|TRBV19
TGTGCCACTGCGGACAGGGTTTTTCAGCCCCAGCATTTT
CATADRVFQPQHF
>once|TRBJ2-2|TRBD1|TRBV6-6
TGTGCCAGCAGTCCTCCGGGACAGGGGAACACCGGGGAGCTGTTTTTT
CASSPPGQGNTGELFF
>once|TRBJ1-1|.|TRBV7-8
TGTGCCAGCAGCAACAGGGAGGGGAGCACTGAAGCTTTCTTT
CASSNREGSTEAFF
>.|TRBJ1-1|.|TRBV9
TGTGCCAGCAGCCCCCATCTGAACACTGAAGCTTTCTTT
CASSPHLNTEAFF
>.|TRBJ2-3|TRBD1|TRBV11-2
TGTGCCAGCAGCTCAAAGGACAGGGGGCGGACAGATACGCAGTATTTT
CASSSKDRGRTDTQYF
>large|TRBJ2-5|TRBD1|TRBV29-1
TGCAGCGTTGAGGATGCAAGGGGGCGAACGGAGACCCAGTACTTC
CSVEDARGRTETQYF
>.|TRBJ2-7|.|TRBV6-2/TRBV6-3
TGTGCCAGCAGTTCGGCCGGGGGCTACGAGCAGTACTTC
CASSSAGGYEQYF
>.|TRBJ2-7|TRBD1|TRBV10-3
TGTGCCATCAGAGGAGACGGACAGGGGGTCTACGAGCAGTACTTC
CAIRGDGQGVYEQYF
>.|TRBJ1-1|TRBD1|TRBV3-1/TRBV3-2
TGTGCCAGCAGCTTCCTACAGGGGACTTCAGCTTTCTTT
CASSFLQGTSAFF
>.|TRBJ2-3|.|TRBV28
TGTGCCAGCAGTTCCCAGGGAACAGATACGCAGTATTTT
CASSSQGTDTQYF
>once|TRBJ2-2|TRBD2|TRBV9
TGTGCCAGCAGCGGGACTAGCGGGGGCTATACCGGGGAGCTGTTTTTT
CASSGTSGGYTGELFF
>.|TRBJ1-6|TRBD1|TRBV7-9
TGTGCCAGCAGTTATACAGGGGGCTCCTATAATTCACCCCTCCACTTT
CASSYTGGSYNSPLHF
>.|TRBJ1-6|TRBD1|TRBV30
TGTGCCTGGAGAGACTTGGGAGGTAGGGGGCCCGGTAATTCACCCCTCCACTTT
CAWRDLGGRGPGNSPLHF
>.|TRBJ2-1|TRBD2|TRBV6-1
TGTGCCAGCAGTGAACGGTCGGGGGGGTACAATGAGCAGTTCTTC
CASSERSGGYNEQFF
>.|TRBJ2-3|TRBD2|TRBV7-8
TGTGCCAGCAGCCCCGTATTGAGCGGGGGAGATACGCAGTATTTT
CASSPVLSGGDTQYF
>once|TRBJ2-7|TRBD2|TRBV30
TGTGCCTGGAGTGTACGGGAGGCGGGGGTTACCTACGAGCAGTACTTC
CAWSVREAGVTYEQYF
>few|TRBJ1-3|.|TRBV24-1
TGTGCCGACCAGGGCCCAGGGCTCCAGTCTGGAAACACCATATATTTT
CADQGPGLQSGNTIYF
>.|TRBJ2-3|.|TRBV7-2
TGTGCCAGCAGCCCTGAAGGGACTAGCACAGATACGCAGTATTTT
CASSPEGTSTDTQYF
>.|TRBJ1-4|TRBD1|TRBV12-3/TRBV12-4
TGTGCCAGCAGTTTGCGGGACAGGACGTTTTTT
CASSLRDRTFF
>few|TRBJ1-1|TRBD1|TRBV5-8
TGTGCCAGCAGAAGGGGGCCGTACAGGGCTTTCCCCATCATGAACACTGAAGCTTTCTTT
CASRRGPYRAFPIMNTEAFF
>.|TRBJ2-7|TRBD1|TRBV18
TGTGCCAGCTCACCAACCGGGACAGGGAGACTCGAGCAGTACTTC
CASSPTGTGRLEQYF
>once|TRBJ1-6|TRBD1|TRBV12-3/TRBV12-4
TGTGCCAGCAGTCTGACAGGGTACTCACCCCTCCACTTT
CASSLTGYSPLHF
>once|TRBJ2-4|TRBD1|TRBV5-1
TGCGCCAGCAGCTTGGCCCCGGGACAGGGCAACATTCAGTACTTC
CASSLAPGQGNIQYF